This note documents a single T cell receptor beta chain sequence. Antigen: not known. This specimen comes from a study of T cell responses to AZD1222 COVID-19 vaccine. Generated by immunoSEQ multiplex PCR, the TCRdb table keeps only in-frame clones and is missing some. The table records 95,000 to 130,000 clones, approximately 84% of them present only once. CDR1 is LNHDA and CDR2 is SQIVND in the germline V gene (reference sequence). The CDR3 is made up of 14 amino acids. The V end was cut by 6 bases, the J end by 3 bases, with 12 bases between. Whole-study results and caveats: Females outnumbered males among donors, who were mostly white British; clonal diversity was possibly underestimated. Spike-specific TCR breadth rose after two AZD1222 doses, and depth rose as well.

This clonotype was obtained from an adult in good health. The chain is built from TRBV19 and TRBJ2-1; D remains unclear. Here the sequenced sample was peripheral blood, taken on day 0 of AZD1222 vaccination. CDR3 in DNA: TGTGCCAGTAGCGACTCGGCGTTCTACAATGAGCAGTTCTTC. Its protein is CASSDSAFYNEQFF.